The source of this T cell receptor beta chain is a study of T cell changes during pregnancy in multiple sclerosis. The assay was immunoSEQ multiplex PCR, and TCRdb's table has in-frame clones only and misses some. The sample contains 85,000 to 120,000 clones, roughly nine tenths of which appear only once. This CDR3 has 14 residues. V was trimmed by 2 bases and J by 0 bases, leaving 5 bases between them. Per germline, CDR1 ENHRY and CDR2 SYGVKD. The chain links TRBV10-3 to TRBJ1-3; D gene uncertain. This receptor was identified in a female donor with multiple sclerosis, enrolled in a pregnancy study. This specimen was peripheral blood, taken before pregnancy. Here the CDR3 reads CAISETASGNTIYF. CDR3 coding DNA: TGTGCCATCAGTGAGACAGCCTCTGGAAACACCATATATTTT.